This T cell receptor beta chain was recovered during a study of Ad26.COV2.S vaccination and SARS-CoV-2 variants. Study results and caveats: Spike-specific TCR breadth was greater in vaccine than placebo recipients. Reports say spike-specific CD8+ and CD4+ T cell responses covered substantial breadth after vaccination. The TCR breadth and depth analyses may have produced an underestimate of total T cell responses.

Regarding this clone: Its antigen is as yet unknown.

The repertoire was sequenced with immunoSEQ multiplex PCR; TCRdb's copy has only in-frame clones and lacks some. The table shows about 350,000 clones, with around 90% occurring only once. The CDR3 extends over 14 amino acids. V lost 3 bases and J lost 4, with 12 bases in between. Germline CDR1 is LGHDT and CDR2 is YNNKEL (reference sequence). The source material was peripheral blood, sampled after recovery from COVID-19. This clonotype originated in a human donor who had recovered from COVID-19. The chain links TRBV3-1 (or the pseudogene TRBV3-2) to TRBJ2-5, with D possibly TRBD2 on 6 matching bases. The CDR3 here is CASSQGRLAETQYF. The CDR3, as DNA: TGTGCCAGCAGCCAGGGGAGGCTGGCAGAGACCCAGTACTTC.